This T cell receptor beta chain is drawn from a study of cytomegalovirus exposure and HLA in healthy donors. Study details: There were 75 million to 95 million unique TCRs (from HLA-typed donors) in an early data release.

Each of the donors was a healthy bone marrow donor. As for this clone: No antigen is known for it.

General study findings and limits: The authors later found TCR association rates varying by HLA locus, with DRB1 most and HLA-C fewest.

V was clipped by 3 bases and J by 2 bases; unmatched bases: 4. There are 15 residues in the CDR3. Germline values: CDR1 KGHSH, CDR2 LQKENI. The PCR was carried out with 60 Vbeta primers and 13 Jbeta primers. Study processing details: Later reanalysis found approximately 80 million unique TCR beta chains, about 11 million of them shared. The table came from immunoSEQ multiplex PCR; TCRdb's copy has only in-frame clones and leaves some out. That table furnishes V, J and clone size, whereas the DNA furnished D and trimming. The sample table includes around 140,000 clones. V and J are TRBV18 and TRBJ1-1; 9 positions agree with TRBD1. The TCR comes from a woman aged 40 to 55 in good health and CMV-seronegative. Sequenced: PBMCs. CDR3 region: CASSPGQGINTEAFF. The CDR3 DNA is TGTGCCAGCTCACCGGGACAGGGTATAAACACTGAAGCTTTCTTT. The whole variable domain, filled in from reference TRBV18 and TRBJ1-1, reads NAGVMQNPRHLVRRRGQEARLRCSPMKGHSHVYWYRQLPEEGLKFMVYLQKENIIDESGMPKERFSAEFPKEGPSILRIQQVVRGDSAAYFCASSPGQGINTEAFFGQGTRLTVV.